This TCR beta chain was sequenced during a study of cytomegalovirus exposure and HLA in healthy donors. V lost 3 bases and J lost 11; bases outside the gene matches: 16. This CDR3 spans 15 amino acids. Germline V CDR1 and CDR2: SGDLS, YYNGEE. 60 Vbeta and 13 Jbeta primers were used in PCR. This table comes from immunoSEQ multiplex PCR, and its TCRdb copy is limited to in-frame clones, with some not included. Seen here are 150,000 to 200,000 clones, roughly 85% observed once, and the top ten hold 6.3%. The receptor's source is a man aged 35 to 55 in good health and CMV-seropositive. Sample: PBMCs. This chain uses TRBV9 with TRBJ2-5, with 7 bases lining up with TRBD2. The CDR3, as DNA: TGTGCCAGCAGCGGGACTACGGGAGGTACTATGAAGCAGTACTTC. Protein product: CASSGTTGGTMKQYF.